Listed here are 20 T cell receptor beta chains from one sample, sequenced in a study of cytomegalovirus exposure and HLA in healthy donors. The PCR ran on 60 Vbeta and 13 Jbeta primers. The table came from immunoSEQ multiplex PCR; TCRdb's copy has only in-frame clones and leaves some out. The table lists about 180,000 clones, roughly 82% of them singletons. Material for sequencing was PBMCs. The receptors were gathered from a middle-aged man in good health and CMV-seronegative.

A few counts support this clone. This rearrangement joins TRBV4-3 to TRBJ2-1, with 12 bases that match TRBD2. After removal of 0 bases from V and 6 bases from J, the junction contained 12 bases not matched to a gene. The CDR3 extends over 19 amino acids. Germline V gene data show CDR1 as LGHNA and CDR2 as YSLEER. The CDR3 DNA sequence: TGCGCCAGCAGCCAAGATCGGGGATTGACTAGCGGGAGATCCAATGAGCAGTTCTTC. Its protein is CASSQDRGLTSGRSNEQFF.

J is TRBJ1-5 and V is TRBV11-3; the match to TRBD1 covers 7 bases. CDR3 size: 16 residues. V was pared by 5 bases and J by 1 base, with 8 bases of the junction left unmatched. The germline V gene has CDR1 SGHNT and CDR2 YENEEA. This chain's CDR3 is CASSRGTASSNQPQHF. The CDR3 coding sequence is TGTGCCAGCAGCCGCGGGACAGCCTCGAGCAATCAGCCCCAGCATTTT.

CDR3 amino acids: CASRRQLNTEAFF. CDR3 sequence (DNA): TGTGCCAGCAGGAGACAGTTGAACACTGAAGCTTTCTTT. The rearrangement links TRBV7-2 to TRBJ1-1, with D maybe TRBD1 (5 bases). With 6 bases removed from V and 0 bases from J, the gap between germline ends came to 8 bases. Per the germline V gene, CDR1 is SGHTA and CDR2 is FQGNSA. CDR3 length: 13 residues.

CDR3 loop: CASSPNNRGAYEQYF. The CDR3 region has the DNA TGCGCCAGCAGCCCAAACAACAGGGGGGCCTACGAGCAGTACTTC. The V call is TRBV5-1, the J call TRBJ2-7, with 8 bases that match TRBD1. The J segment lost 2 bases and the V segment lost 4 bases, leaving 8 bases of the junction unmatched. The CDR3 runs 15 residues. Germline V gives CDR1 SGHRS, CDR2 YFSETQ.

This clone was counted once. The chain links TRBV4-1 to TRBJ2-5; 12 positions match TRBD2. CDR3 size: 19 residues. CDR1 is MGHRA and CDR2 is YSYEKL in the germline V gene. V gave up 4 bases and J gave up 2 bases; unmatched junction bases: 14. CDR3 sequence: CASSRQWASGRGGQETQYF. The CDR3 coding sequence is TGCGCCAGCAGCCGCCAATGGGCTAGCGGGAGGGGAGGACAAGAGACCCAGTACTTC.

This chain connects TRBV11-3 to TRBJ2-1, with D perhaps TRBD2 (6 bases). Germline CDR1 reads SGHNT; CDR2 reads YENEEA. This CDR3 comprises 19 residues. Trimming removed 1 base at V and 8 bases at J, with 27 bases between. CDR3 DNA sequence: TGTGCCAGCAGCTTAGGTGGGAGACTAGTTGTGTCCCCCCCCGATGAGCAGTTCTTC. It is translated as CASSLGGRLVVSPPDEQFF.

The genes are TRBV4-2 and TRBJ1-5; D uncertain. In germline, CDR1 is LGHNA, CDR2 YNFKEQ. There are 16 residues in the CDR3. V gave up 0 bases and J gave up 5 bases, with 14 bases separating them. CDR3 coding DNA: TGTGCCAGCAGCCAAGATCGGTCGACAAGAGATCAGCCCCAGCATTTT. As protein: CASSQDRSTRDQPQHF.

The chain's CDR3 is CASSLVVENTEAFF. The CDR3 DNA follows: TGCGCCAGCAGCTTGGTAGTTGAGAACACTGAAGCTTTCTTT. The gene calls are TRBV5-1 and TRBJ1-1; D remains ambiguous. The V end lost 0 bases, the J end lost 1 base, and 7 bases lay between the germline ends. CDR1 and CDR2 (germline): SGHRS, YFSETQ. The CDR3 totals 14 residues.

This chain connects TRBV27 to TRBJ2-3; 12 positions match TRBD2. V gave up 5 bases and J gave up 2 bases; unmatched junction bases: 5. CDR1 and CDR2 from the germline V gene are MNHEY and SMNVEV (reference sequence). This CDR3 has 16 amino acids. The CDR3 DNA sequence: TGTGCCAGCAGTCACGGACTAGCGGGACCCACAGATACGCAGTATTTT. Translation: CASSHGLAGPTDTQYF.

CDR3 DNA sequence: TGCAGCGTGGTACCGGGACAGGGGCTAGGCAATGAGCAGTTCTTC. Amino acid sequence: CSVVPGQGLGNEQFF. V usage is TRBV29-1 and J usage is TRBJ2-1, with 10 bases that match TRBD1. V shed 6 bases and J 6 bases; nucleotides not matched to a gene: 11. This CDR3 region has 15 residues. Germline CDR1 is SQVTM and CDR2 is ANQGSEA.

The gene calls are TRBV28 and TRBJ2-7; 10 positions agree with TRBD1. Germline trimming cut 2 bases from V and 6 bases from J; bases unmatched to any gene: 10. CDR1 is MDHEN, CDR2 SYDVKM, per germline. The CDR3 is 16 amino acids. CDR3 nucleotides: TGTGCCAGCAGTTTACACACCGGGACAGGGGTGGGCGAGCAGTACTTC. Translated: CASSLHTGTGVGEQYF.

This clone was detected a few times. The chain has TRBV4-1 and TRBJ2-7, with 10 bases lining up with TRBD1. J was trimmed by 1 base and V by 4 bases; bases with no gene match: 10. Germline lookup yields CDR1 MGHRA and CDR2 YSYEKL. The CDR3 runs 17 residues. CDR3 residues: CASSRKGQGETSYEQYF. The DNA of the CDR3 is TGCGCCAGCAGCCGAAAAGGACAGGGGGAAACATCCTACGAGCAGTACTTC.

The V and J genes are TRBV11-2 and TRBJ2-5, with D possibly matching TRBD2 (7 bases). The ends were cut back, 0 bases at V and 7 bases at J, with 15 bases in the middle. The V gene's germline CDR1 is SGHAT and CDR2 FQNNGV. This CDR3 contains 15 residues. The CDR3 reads CASSLDRGARATQYF. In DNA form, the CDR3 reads TGTGCCAGCAGCTTAGATCGGGGGGCGAGGGCGACCCAGTACTTC.

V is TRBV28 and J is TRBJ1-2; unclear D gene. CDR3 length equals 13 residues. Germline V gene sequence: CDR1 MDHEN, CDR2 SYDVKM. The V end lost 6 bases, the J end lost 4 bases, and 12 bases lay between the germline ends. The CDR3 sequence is CASRPRDTYGYTF. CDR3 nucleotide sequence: TGTGCCAGCAGGCCCCGGGATACCTATGGCTACACCTTC.

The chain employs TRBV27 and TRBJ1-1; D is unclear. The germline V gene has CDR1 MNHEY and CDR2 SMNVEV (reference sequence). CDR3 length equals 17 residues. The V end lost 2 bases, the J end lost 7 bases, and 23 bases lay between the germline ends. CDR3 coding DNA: TGTGCCAGCAGTTTAAGTGAGCCGTGGGCCAGAACATATGAAGCTTTCTTT. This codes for CASSLSEPWARTYEAFF.

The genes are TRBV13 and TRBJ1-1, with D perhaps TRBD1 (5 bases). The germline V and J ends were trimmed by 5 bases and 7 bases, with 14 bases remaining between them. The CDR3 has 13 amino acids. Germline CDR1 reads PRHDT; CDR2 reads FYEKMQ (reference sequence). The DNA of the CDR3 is TGTGCCAGCAGCCCAAACCAGGGATATGAAGCTTTCTTT. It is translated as CASSPNQGYEAFF.

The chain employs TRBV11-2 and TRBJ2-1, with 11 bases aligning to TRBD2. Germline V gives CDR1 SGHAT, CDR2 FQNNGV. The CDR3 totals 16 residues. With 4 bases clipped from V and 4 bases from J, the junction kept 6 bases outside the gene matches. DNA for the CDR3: TGTGCCAGCAGCTCTCTAGCGGGAGGCCTTTACAATGAGCAGTTCTTC. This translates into CASSSLAGGLYNEQFF.

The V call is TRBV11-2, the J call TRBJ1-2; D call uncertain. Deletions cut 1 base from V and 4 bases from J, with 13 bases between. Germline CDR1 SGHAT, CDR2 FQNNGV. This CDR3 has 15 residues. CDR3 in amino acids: CASSLAGPGGYGYTF. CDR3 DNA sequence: TGTGCCAGCAGCTTAGCCGGGCCTGGAGGCTATGGCTACACCTTC.

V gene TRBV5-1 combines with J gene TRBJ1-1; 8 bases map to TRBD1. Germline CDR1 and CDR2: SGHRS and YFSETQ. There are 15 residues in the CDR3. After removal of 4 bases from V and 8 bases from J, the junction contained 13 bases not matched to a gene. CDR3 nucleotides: TGCGCCAGCAGCACCGGACAGGGTTTGGGTAAGGAAGCTTTCTTT. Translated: CASSTGQGLGKEAFF.

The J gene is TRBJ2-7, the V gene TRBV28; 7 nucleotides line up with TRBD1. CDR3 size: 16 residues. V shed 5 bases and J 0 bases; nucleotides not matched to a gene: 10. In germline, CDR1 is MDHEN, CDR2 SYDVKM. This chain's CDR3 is CASSRTGAAISYEQYF. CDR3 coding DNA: TGTGCCAGCAGTCGTACAGGGGCGGCGATCTCCTACGAGCAGTACTTC.